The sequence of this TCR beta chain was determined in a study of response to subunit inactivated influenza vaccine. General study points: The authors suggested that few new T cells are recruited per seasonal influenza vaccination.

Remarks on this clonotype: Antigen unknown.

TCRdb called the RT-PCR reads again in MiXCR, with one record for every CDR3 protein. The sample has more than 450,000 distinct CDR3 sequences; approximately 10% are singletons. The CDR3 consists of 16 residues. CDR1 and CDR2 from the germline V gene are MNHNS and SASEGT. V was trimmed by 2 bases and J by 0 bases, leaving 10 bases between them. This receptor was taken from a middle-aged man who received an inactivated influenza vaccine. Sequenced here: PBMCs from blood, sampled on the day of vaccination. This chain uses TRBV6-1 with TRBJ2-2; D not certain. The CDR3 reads CASSEFPAANTGELFF. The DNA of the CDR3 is TGTGCCAGCAGTGAATTCCCAGCTGCGAACACCGGGGAGCTGTTTTTT.